Shown below are 19 T cell receptor beta chains from a single sample sequenced in a study of shared clonotypes between healthy human individuals. Only in-frame clones appear in the TCRdb table, and some are missing; sequencing was by immunoSEQ multiplex PCR. The table includes 400,000 to 500,000 clones, 76% detected once. Sequenced sample: PBMCs. These receptors all come from a middle-aged woman in good health. Some clones in this sample may be carry-over from other donors' samples.

This clone was observed a single time. The chain combines TRBV27 with TRBJ1-5; maybe TRBD1 (5 bases). V gave up 0 bases and J gave up 2 bases, with 8 bases separating them. The CDR3 has 15 amino acids. Germline CDR1 MNHEY, CDR2 SMNVEV (reference sequence). CDR3: CASSLSPGRNQPQHF. CDR3 nucleotide sequence: TGTGCCAGCAGTTTATCGCCAGGGCGCAATCAGCCCCAGCATTTT.

This clone appeared a few times. CDR3 amino acids: CASSLDGGVGGYTF. The CDR3 region has the DNA TGTGCCAGCAGTTTGGACGGAGGTGTTGGTGGCTACACCTTC. The chain recombines TRBV6-5 with TRBJ1-2, with D hard to call. The V end was cut by 4 bases, the J end by 7 bases, with 16 bases between. The CDR3 spans 14 residues. Looked up from germline, CDR1 is MNHEY and CDR2 is SVGAGI.

The chain links TRBV4-1 to TRBJ2-2, with 7 positions matching TRBD2. Trimming took 1 base from V and 3 from J; bases not matched to a gene: 8. This CDR3 comprises 17 residues. CDR1 is MGHRA, CDR2 YSYEKL, per germline. Here the CDR3 DNA reads TGCGCCAGCAGCCAAGGCCCCTCGGGACTATACACCGGGGAGCTGTTTTTT. This encodes CASSQGPSGLYTGELFF.

V usage is TRBV9 and J usage is TRBJ2-1, with no clear D. The CDR3 consists of 10 residues. V lost 3 bases to trimming and J lost 6 bases, with 1 base between them. Per the germline V gene, CDR1 is SGDLS and CDR2 is YYNGEE. DNA of the CDR3: TGTGCCAGCAGCGGCAATGAGCAGTTCTTC. Protein: CASSGNEQFF.

This clone has a count of ten or more. V is TRBV15 and J is TRBJ2-7; no reliable D call. The CDR3 runs to 16 residues. V was trimmed by 3 bases and J by 6 bases, leaving 21 bases between them. Germline CDR1 and CDR2: LNHNV and YYDKDF (reference sequence). CDR3 sequence reads: CATSSPHAERRGEQYF. As DNA, the CDR3 is TGTGCCACCAGCAGCCCCCACGCGGAACGTCGAGGCGAGCAGTACTTC.

This clone was seen a handful of times. The genes are TRBV19 and TRBJ2-7, with TRBD2 matching over 11 bases. There are 15 residues in the CDR3. Looked up from germline, CDR1 is LNHDA and CDR2 is SQIVND (reference sequence). V trimming: 5 bases; J trimming: 4 bases; junction bases outside the gene matches: 7. CDR3 loop: CASSLGTSGTYEQYF. For the CDR3, the DNA is TGTGCCAGTAGTCTCGGGACTAGCGGAACTTACGAGCAGTACTTC. The full variable domain, rest sourced from reference TRBV19 and TRBJ2-7, is DGGITQSPKYLFRKEGQNVTLSCEQNLNHDAMYWYRQDPGQGLRLIYYSQIVNDFQKGDIAEGYSVSREKKESFPLTVTSAQKNPTAFYLCASSLGTSGTYEQYFGPGTRLTVT.

The chain carries TRBV28 and TRBJ1-4; 7 bases are shared with TRBD1. The V and J ends lost 3 bases and 8 bases, in that order; junction bases with no gene match: 9. This CDR3 contains 15 residues. From germline, CDR1 is MDHEN and CDR2 SYDVKM. This chain's CDR3 is CASSFVDRVEEKLFF. The DNA for the CDR3 is TGTGCCAGCAGTTTTGTCGACAGGGTGGAAGAAAAACTGTTTTTT.

The chain uses TRBV10-3 and TRBJ2-7, with D possibly being TRBD1 (6 bases). CDR3 length: 15 residues. Trimming took off 4 bases at V and 4 bases at J, with 17 bases between the two ends. Germline V gene sequence: CDR1 ENHRY, CDR2 SYGVKD. The CDR3 DNA reads TGTGCCATCAGTGCCCCAGGGGAGAAAGGATACGAGCAGTACTTC. This gives the protein CAISAPGEKGYEQYF.

The chain couples TRBV7-9 to TRBJ2-3, with D hard to call. Deletions cut 3 bases from V and 0 bases from J, with 10 bases between. There are 15 residues in the CDR3. In germline, CDR1 is SEHNR, CDR2 FQNEAQ (reference sequence). The CDR3 sequence is CASSFRSPSTDTQYF. The CDR3 nucleotides read TGTGCCAGCAGCTTTAGGTCCCCTAGCACAGATACGCAGTATTTT.

The V gene is TRBV11-2, the J gene TRBJ2-5; 7 nucleotides line up with TRBD1. With 1 base clipped from V and 2 bases from J, the junction kept 1 base outside the gene matches. This CDR3 is 14 amino acids long. Germline V lookup: CDR1 SGHAT, CDR2 FQNNGV. DNA for the CDR3: TGTGCCAGCAGCTTAGGACAGGGACAAGAGACCCAGTACTTC. Translation gives CASSLGQGQETQYF.

The CDR3 is CASSTQGSGELFF. CDR3 nucleotides: TGTGCCAGCAGCACTCAGGGGTCCGGGGAGCTGTTTTTT. The chain links TRBV7-3 to TRBJ2-2; weak D call: TRBD1 (6 bases). Trimming left V 5 bases short and J 6 bases short, with 10 bases between. This CDR3 has 13 residues. Germline values: CDR1 SGHTA, CDR2 FQGTGA.

The chain has TRBV5-1 and TRBJ1-5; a weak D match, TRBD1 (6 bases). The V and J ends lost 3 bases and 0 bases respectively, with 13 bases between them. The CDR3 covers 16 residues. CDR1 is SGHRS and CDR2 is YFSETQ in the germline V gene. The CDR3 loop reads CASSSYTGYSNQPQHF. CDR3 nucleotide sequence: TGCGCCAGCAGCTCCTACACAGGGTATAGCAATCAGCCCCAGCATTTT.

CDR3 DNA sequence: TGTGCCAGCAGTTATTCAGGGACTAGCGGGAGCTACGAGCAGTACTTC. This gives the protein CASSYSGTSGSYEQYF. The chain couples TRBV6-5 to TRBJ2-7; 14 bases match TRBD2. The CDR3 totals 16 residues. Germline lookup yields CDR1 MNHEY and CDR2 SVGAGI. V lost 3 bases, J lost 3 bases, and 4 bases stayed unmatched.

This clone was picked up many times. The V call is TRBV6-4, the J call TRBJ2-1; 8 nucleotides agree with TRBD1. The V and J ends lost 4 bases and 13 bases, in that order; junction bases with no gene match: 9. Germline-derived CDR1 and CDR2 are MRHNA and SNTAGT. CDR3 size: 13 residues. Here the CDR3 reads CASSAEMGQVQFF. For the CDR3, the DNA is TGTGCCAGCAGTGCCGAAATGGGACAGGTCCAGTTCTTC.

To note about this clone: This CDR3 is also generated by other DNA sequences in the sample. The chain employs TRBV28 and TRBJ1-6; D might be TRBD1 (5 bases). This CDR3 comprises 15 residues. CDR1 is MDHEN and CDR2 is SYDVKM in the germline V gene. V was clipped by 6 bases and J by 5 bases, with 14 bases between them. CDR3 DNA sequence: TGTGCCAGCAGCCCTATTGACAGAGATAATTCACCCCTCCACTTT. Its translation: CASSPIDRDNSPLHF.

The chain carries TRBV2 and TRBJ1-1; D might be TRBD1 (6 bases). Trimming removed 7 bases at V and 5 bases at J, with 23 bases between. The CDR3 is made up of 16 amino acids. The V gene's germline CDR1 is SNHLY and CDR2 FYNNEI. CDR3 coding DNA: TGTGCCAGCATAGGACAGCCCCGTATATCGTGGACTGAAGCTTTCTTT. This codes for CASIGQPRISWTEAFF.

The chain couples TRBV4-3 to TRBJ2-3; D not certain. The CDR3 runs to 15 residues. CDR1 and CDR2 from the germline V gene are LGHNA and YSLEER. V was cut by 0 bases and J by 1 base, with 8 bases left in between. CDR3 loop: CASSQDERRTDTQYF. The DNA of the CDR3 is TGCGCCAGCAGCCAAGATGAGCGCCGCACAGATACGCAGTATTTT.

V is TRBV2 and J is TRBJ2-1, with D uncertain. The V end lost 11 bases, the J end lost 0 bases, and 11 bases lay between the germline ends. Germline V gene lookup returns CDR1 SNHLY and CDR2 FYNNEI. This CDR3 region has 13 residues. The CDR3 reads CALTDSSYNEQFF. CDR3 sequence (DNA): TGTGCCCTGACTGATTCCTCCTACAATGAGCAGTTCTTC.

The rearrangement links TRBV5-1 to TRBJ2-5; no reliable D call. Judging by the DNA end, TRBJ2-7 fits better; the J call may be wrong. The CDR3 is made up of 14 amino acids. Germline assignment: CDR1 SGHRS and CDR2 YFSETQ. The CDR3 protein is CASSLGVLTYEQYF. CDR3 DNA sequence: TGCGCCAGCAGCTTGGGTGTGCTCACCTACGAGCAGTACTTC.